The T cell receptor (beta chain) under discussion was sequenced for a study of preoperative IRX-2 immunotherapy in early breast cancer. Treatment given: preoperative locoregional IRX-2 cytokine immunotherapy. Preoperative locoregional IRX-2 cytokine immunotherapy was tested in the phase Ib source study. The CDR3 has 15 residues. Trimming cost V 6 bases and J 3 bases; bases outside gene matches: 9. The V gene's germline CDR1 is MNHEY and CDR2 SMNVEV (reference sequence). Repertoires were generated with immunoSEQ multiplex PCR, while TCRdb's copy carries only in-frame clones and drops some. The table lists over 20,000 clones, 80% to 90% of them singletons.

This receptor was identified in a human donor with breast cancer. The sample here was lymph node tissue, taken after IRX-2 immunotherapy. This rearrangement joins TRBV27 to TRBJ1-2, with TRBD1 matching over 8 bases. CDR3 coding DNA: TGTGCCAGCAGGTCCGGGACAGGTATTCACTATGGCTACACCTTC. Amino acid sequence: CASRSGTGIHYGYTF.